This T cell receptor (beta chain) was recorded in a study of vaccination effects on CD4 cells after COVID-19. General study points: The study found marked clonal contraction of infection- and vaccine-induced clones late after vaccination.

The protocol was immunoSEQ multiplex PCR, while the TCRdb copy is restricted to in-frame clones and leaves out a portion. The table records about 79,000 clones, approximately 74% of them present only once. The CDR3 length is 18 residues. Looked up from germline, CDR1 is SGDLS and CDR2 is YYNGEE. The V segment lost 0 bases and the J segment 3 bases; nucleotides outside the gene matches: 9. A word on this clone: The target antigen is unknown.

ViraFEST expansion of antigen-specific CD4+ T cells with viral peptide pools preceded sequencing. CD4+ T cells were isolated after about eleven days of culture. Source: CD4+ T cells from PBMCs cultured with HCoV-229E spike peptides, taken before COVID-19 vaccination. The chain links TRBV9 to TRBJ2-2, with 9 bases identical to TRBD2. The sequence came from a human donor who received a COVID-19 vaccine. In DNA form, the CDR3 reads TGTGCCAGCAGCGTAGCGGTTAGCGGGGGTTCCGACACCGGGGAGCTGTTTTTT. It encodes CASSVAVSGGSDTGELFF.